This TCR beta chain was recorded in a study of Graves' ophthalmopathy and Graves' hyperthyroidism. J was trimmed by 7 bases and V by 6 bases; bases with no gene match: 8. The CDR3 extends over 14 amino acids. Germline V gives CDR1 ENHRY, CDR2 SYGVKD. RNA transcripts yielded amplified TCR beta CDR3 regions. First-round RT-PCR with HTBI primers preceded a second-round multiplex PCR. TCRdb reprocessed the multiplex PCR reads with MiXCR, giving one entry per CDR3 protein. The sample carries more than 1,000,000 distinct CDR3 sequences, about 36% recorded once. The chain joins TRBV10-3 to TRBJ2-7; 11 bases match TRBD1. What was sequenced was peripheral blood or thyroid tissue (not recorded which). This clonotype originated in an adult man with Graves' hyperthyroidism. The CDR3 DNA reads TGTGCCATCAGCGGACAGGGGGCCTTGGAAGAGCAGTACTTC. This gives the protein CAISGQGALEEQYF.